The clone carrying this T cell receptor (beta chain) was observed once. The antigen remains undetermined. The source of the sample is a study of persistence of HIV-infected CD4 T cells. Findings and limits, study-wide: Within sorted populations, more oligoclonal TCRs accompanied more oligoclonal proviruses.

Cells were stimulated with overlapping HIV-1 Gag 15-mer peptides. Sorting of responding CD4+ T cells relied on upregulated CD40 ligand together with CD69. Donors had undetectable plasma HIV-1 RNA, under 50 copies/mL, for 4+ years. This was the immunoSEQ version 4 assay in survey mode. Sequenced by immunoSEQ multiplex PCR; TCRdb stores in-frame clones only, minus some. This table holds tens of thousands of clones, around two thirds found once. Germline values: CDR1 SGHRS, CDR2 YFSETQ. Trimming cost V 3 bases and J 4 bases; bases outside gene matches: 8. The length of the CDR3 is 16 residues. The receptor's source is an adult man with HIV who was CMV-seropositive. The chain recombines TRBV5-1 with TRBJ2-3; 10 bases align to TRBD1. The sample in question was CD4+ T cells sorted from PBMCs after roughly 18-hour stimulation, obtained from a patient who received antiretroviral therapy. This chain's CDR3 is CASSSDRGRNPDTQYF. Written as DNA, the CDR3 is TGCGCCAGCAGCTCCGACAGGGGGCGAAACCCAGATACGCAGTATTTT.